The source of this T cell receptor beta chain is a study of blood T cell repertoires in COVID-19. Background on the study: The United States, Italy and Spain provided the acute and convalescent COVID-19 samples. PBMCs, B-cell-depleted T cells, or T cells were the source of the cDNA or gDNA that made up the material.

Germline CDR1 MNHEY, CDR2 SMNVEV (reference sequence). V dropped 7 bases and J dropped 1 base, with 14 bases sitting between them. The CDR3 sequence is 15 residues long. Participants were aged roughly 18 to 90 years from approximately 23 US areas. Cohorts were based on clinical histories the participants reported. Profiling relied on immunoSEQ multiplex PCR, and the TCRdb table lists in-frame clones only, not all of them. The sample lists some 240,000 clones, approximately 83% occurring once. V is TRBV27 and J is TRBJ1-5; D unresolved. The sequenced material came from PBMCs or T cells enriched from blood (not recorded which). This receptor was taken from a woman aged 35 to 49 with acute COVID-19. The CDR3 DNA is TGTGCCAGCACCCTGAGGGTCGGCAGCAATCAGCCCCAGCATTTT. Protein: CASTLRVGSNQPQHF.